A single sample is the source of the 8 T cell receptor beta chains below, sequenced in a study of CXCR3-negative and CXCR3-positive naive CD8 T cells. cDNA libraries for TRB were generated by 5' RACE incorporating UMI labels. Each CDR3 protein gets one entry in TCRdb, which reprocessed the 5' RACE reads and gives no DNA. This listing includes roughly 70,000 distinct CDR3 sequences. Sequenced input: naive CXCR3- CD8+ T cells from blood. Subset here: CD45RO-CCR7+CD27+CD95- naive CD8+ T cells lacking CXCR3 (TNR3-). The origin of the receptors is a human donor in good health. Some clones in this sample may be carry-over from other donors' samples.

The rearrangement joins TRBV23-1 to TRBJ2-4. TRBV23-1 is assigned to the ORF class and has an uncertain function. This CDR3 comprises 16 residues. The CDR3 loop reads CASSQSKAVAKNIQYF.

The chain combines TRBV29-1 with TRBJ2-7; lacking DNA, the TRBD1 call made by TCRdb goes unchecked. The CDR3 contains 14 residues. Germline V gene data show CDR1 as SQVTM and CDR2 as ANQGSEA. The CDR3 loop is CSVEAPDESYEQYF.

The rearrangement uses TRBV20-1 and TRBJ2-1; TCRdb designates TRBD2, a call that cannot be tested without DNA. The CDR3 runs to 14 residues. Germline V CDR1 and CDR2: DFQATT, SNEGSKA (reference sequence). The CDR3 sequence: CSASALAGDNEQFF.

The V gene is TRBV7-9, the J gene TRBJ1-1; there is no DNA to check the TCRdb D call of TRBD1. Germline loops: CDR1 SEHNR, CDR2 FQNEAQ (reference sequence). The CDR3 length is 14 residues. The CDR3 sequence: CASKILGGDTEAFF.

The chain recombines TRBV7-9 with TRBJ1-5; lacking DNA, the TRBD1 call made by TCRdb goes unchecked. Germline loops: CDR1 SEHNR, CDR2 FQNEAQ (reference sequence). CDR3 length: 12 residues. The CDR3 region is CASSAGIQPQHF.

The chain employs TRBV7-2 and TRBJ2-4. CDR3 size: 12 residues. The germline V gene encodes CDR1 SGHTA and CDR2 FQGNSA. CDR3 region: CASSLLVQVLYF.

The CDR3: CASSDVSLDEQFF. The rearrangement joins TRBV25-1 to TRBJ2-7. Germline CDR1 is MGHDK and CDR2 is SYGVNS. There are 13 residues in the CDR3.

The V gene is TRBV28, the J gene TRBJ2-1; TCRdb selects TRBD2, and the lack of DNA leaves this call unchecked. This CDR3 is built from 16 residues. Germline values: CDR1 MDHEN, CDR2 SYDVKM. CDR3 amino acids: CASRTISGGSYNEQFF.